Listed below are T cell receptor beta chains from one sample, sequenced in a study of beta chain features in type 1 diabetes. Sequencing was performed with immunoSEQ multiplex PCR; in TCRdb, only in-frame clones are kept and a portion is missing. The data hold about 370,000 clones, with around 15% observed a single time. Sequences were obtained from naive CD4+ T cells from blood. The receptors here all came from a woman under 30 in good health. CDR3s include the opening cysteine and the closing phenylalanine or tryptophan. The order of the fields is D gene, J gene, V gene, CDR3 protein. D genes are given only for firm matches.

>.|TRBJ1-1|TRBV28
CASSRRGAEAFF
>.|TRBJ1-3|TRBV4-3
CASSQEWETGSGNTIYF
>TRBD1|TRBJ2-6|TRBV5-1
CASSHLDRGTFSGANVLTF
>.|TRBJ2-5|TRBV9
CASAQGTPSAVETQYF
>.|TRBJ2-3|TRBV9
CASSFRGTSTDTQYF
>.|TRBJ2-5|TRBV9
CASSGFPQRETQYF
>TRBD1|TRBJ2-7|TRBV28
CASSSGTGSYEQYF
>TRBD1|TRBJ2-6|TRBV14
CASSPITGTGGSGANVLTF
>TRBD2|TRBJ2-1|TRBV28
CASSLSAGRSYNEQFF
>TRBD2|TRBJ2-7|TRBV29-1
CSAGQRESYEQYF
>.|TRBJ2-7|TRBV2
CASSRERGSSRSYEQYF
>.|TRBJ2-5|TRBV7-2
CASSSPSVRETQYF
>.|TRBJ1-2|TRBV28
CASSSAGSEANYGYTF
>.|TRBJ2-5|TRBV5-1
CASSLFGGAETQYF
>.|TRBJ1-1|TRBV5-4
CASSGVTGNTEAFF
>TRBD1|TRBJ2-7|TRBV30
CAWKGAGYEQYF
>TRBD2|TRBJ2-5|TRBV5-1
CASSPAGVEETQYF
>.|TRBJ1-2|TRBV30
CAWSVAGYGYTF
>.|TRBJ2-1|TRBV2
CASSGTAQLAPRLFF
>.|TRBJ2-7|TRBV2
CASRKQVNEQYF
>.|TRBJ2-2|TRBV15
CATSRGGASAGELFF
>.|TRBJ2-5|TRBV30
CAWSPGSSETQYF
>.|TRBJ2-2|TRBV9
CASSVGPTGELFF
>.|TRBJ2-1|TRBV28
CASKQPSSYNEQFF
>.|TRBJ2-7|TRBV29-1
CSVGGRRFEQYF
>.|TRBJ2-7|TRBV13
CASSRGRGSSYEQYF
>.|TRBJ2-1|TRBV7-2
CASSKPTESYNEQFF
>TRBD1|TRBJ2-1|TRBV29-1
CSVDRSGSYNEQFF
>.|TRBJ1-2|TRBV28
CASSPISPQGGGYTF
>.|TRBJ2-7|TRBV9
CASSVVQVPRGEQYF
>.|TRBJ2-1|TRBV6-6
CASSYSSGISAEQFF
>TRBD2|TRBJ2-1|TRBV9
CASSDSWRENEQFF
>TRBD2|TRBJ2-1|TRBV9
CASSPRLAGVGDEQFF
>.|TRBJ1-2|TRBV12-5
CASGLVRGGYTF
>TRBD2|TRBJ2-3|TRBV18
CASSPRSGSADTQYF
>.|TRBJ2-1|TRBV18
CASSHTREEQFF
>.|TRBJ1-1|TRBV10-3
CAISETGVRTEAFF
>TRBD1|TRBJ1-1|TRBV5-1
CASSWSGGNTEAFF
>TRBD2|TRBJ2-2|TRBV5-4
CASSLAGVTGELFF
>TRBD1|TRBJ2-1|TRBV14
CASSQEGQGLNEQFF
>TRBD1|TRBJ2-2|TRBV5-4
CASSQDRGDTGELFF
>TRBD1|TRBJ1-1|TRBV7-9
CASSLRTGTKNTEAFF
>.|TRBJ1-5|TRBV27
CASRLQGSNQPQHF
>.|TRBJ2-1|TRBV7-3
CASSLTDGRYNEQFF
>TRBD2|TRBJ2-7|TRBV14
CASSQLGTSVYF
>.|TRBJ1-3|TRBV30
CAWTGASSGNTIYF
>.|TRBJ1-2|TRBV15
CATSTQRRRNTF
>.|TRBJ2-1|TRBV19
CASQKGEIREGEQFF
>.|TRBJ2-1|TRBV14
CASSPRPFSEQFF
>TRBD2|TRBJ2-7|TRBV27
CASSLPPPSGLYF
>.|TRBJ2-3|TRBV27
CASSGGLRGDTQYF
>TRBD1|TRBJ2-7|TRBV30
CAWRSKGQGPYEQYF
>TRBD1|TRBJ2-7|TRBV2
CASAGDRGPYEQYF
>TRBD2|TRBJ2-7|TRBV28
CASSLPLAGTYEQYF
>.|TRBJ2-5|TRBV7-2
CASSRVGSQETQYF
>TRBD1|TRBJ2-7|TRBV27
CASSLKGGENYEQYF
>.|TRBJ1-5|TRBV30
CAWSSGVDQPQHF